Included here is one T cell receptor (beta chain) sequence, with context. The entry originates in a study of T cell changes during pregnancy in multiple sclerosis. Profiled with immunoSEQ multiplex PCR; TCRdb holds only in-frame clones, not every one. The table shows tens of thousands of clones, with over 75% occurring only once. CDR1 SGHTA and CDR2 FQGTGA come from the germline V gene. This CDR3 has 15 residues. Unmatched junction bases numbered 4, after V lost 5 bases and J lost 0 bases. This rearrangement joins TRBV7-3 to TRBJ2-5; 9 bases align to TRBD2. This sample comprised CD4+ T cells from peripheral blood mononuclear cells, obtained in the third trimester of pregnancy. The clonotype comes from a female donor in good health, enrolled as a control in a pregnancy study. The CDR3 DNA reads TGTGCCAGCAGCCCCAGCGGGGGGAACCAAGAGACCCAGTACTTC. Protein product: CASSPSGGNQETQYF.